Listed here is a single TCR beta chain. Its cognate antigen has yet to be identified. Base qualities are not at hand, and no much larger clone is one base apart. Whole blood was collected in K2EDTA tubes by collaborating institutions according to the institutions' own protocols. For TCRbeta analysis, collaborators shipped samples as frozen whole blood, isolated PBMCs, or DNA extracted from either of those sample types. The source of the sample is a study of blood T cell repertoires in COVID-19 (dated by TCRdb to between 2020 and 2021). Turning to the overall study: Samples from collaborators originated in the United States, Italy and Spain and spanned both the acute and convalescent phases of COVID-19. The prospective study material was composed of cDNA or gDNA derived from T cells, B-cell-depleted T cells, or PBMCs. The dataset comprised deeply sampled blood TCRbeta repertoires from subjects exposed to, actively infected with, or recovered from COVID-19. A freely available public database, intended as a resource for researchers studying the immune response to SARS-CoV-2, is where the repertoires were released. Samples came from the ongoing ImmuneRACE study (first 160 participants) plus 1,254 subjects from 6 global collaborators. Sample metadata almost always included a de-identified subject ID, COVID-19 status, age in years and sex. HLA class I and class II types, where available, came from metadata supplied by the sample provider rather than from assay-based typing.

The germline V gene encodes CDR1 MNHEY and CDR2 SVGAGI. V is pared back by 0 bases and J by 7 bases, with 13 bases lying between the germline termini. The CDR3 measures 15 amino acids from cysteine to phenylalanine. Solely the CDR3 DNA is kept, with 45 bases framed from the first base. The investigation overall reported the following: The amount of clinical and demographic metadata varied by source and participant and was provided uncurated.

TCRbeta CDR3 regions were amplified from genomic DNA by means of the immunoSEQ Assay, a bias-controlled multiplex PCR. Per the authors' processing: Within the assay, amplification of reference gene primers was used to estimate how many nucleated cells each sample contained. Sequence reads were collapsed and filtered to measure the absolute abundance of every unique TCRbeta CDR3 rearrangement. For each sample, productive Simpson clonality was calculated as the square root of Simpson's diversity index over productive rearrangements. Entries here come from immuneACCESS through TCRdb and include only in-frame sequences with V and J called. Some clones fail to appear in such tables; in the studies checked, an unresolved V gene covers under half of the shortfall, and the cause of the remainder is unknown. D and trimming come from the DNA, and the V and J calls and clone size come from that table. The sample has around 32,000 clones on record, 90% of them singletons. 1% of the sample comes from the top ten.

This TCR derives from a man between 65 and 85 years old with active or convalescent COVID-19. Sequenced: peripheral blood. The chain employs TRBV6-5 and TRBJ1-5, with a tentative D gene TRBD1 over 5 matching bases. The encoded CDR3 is CASSYSGREGQPQHF. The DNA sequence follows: TGTGCCAGCAGTTACTCTGGCAGGGAAGGACAGCCCCAGCATTTT.